This T cell receptor (beta chain) comes out of a study of blood T cells in healthy people across ages. Germline V gives CDR1 ENHRY, CDR2 SYGVKD. The V gene end was trimmed by 3 bases and the J gene end by 0 bases; junction bases not matched to a gene: 5. The CDR3 is 16 amino acids. Only a few counts were recorded for this clonotype. Primers used in a second PCR of about 7 to 12 cycles were a sample-barcoded 5' primer and a J-beta primer mix. One entry per CDR3 protein results from TCRdb running MiXCR on the 5' RACE reads. The repertoire holds approximately 820,000 distinct CDR3 sequences, with around two fifths as singletons.

This sequence was found in a man in his sixties in good health. The rearrangement joins TRBV10-3 to TRBJ2-3; 8 bases map to TRBD2. Sequencing was carried out using blood. The CDR3 sequence is CAISDHGGVSTDTQYF. The CDR3 DNA sequence: TGTGCCATCAGTGACCACGGGGGGGTGAGCACAGATACGCAGTATTTT.